A single sample is the source of the 27 T cell receptor beta chains below, sequenced in a study of blood T cells in healthy people across ages. Primers used in a second PCR of roughly 6 to 11 cycles were a sample-barcoded 5' primer and a J-beta primer mix. A single record per CDR3 protein comes from TCRdb applying MiXCR to the 5' RACE reads. The sample yields around 790,000 distinct CDR3 sequences, around 45% seen once. What was sequenced was blood. Receptors were obtained from a man aged 55 to 69 in good health.

V and J are TRBV28 and TRBJ2-5, with 7 nucleotides matching TRBD2. This CDR3 region has 15 residues. After removal of 6 bases from V and 1 base from J, the junction contained 8 bases not matched to a gene. The germline CDR1 and CDR2 sequences are MDHEN and SYDVKM. The CDR3 reads CASRRLAQLQETQYF. The CDR3 region has the DNA TGTGCCAGCAGACGACTAGCCCAACTCCAAGAGACCCAGTACTTC.

This clonotype was counted a single time. The genes are TRBV20-1 and TRBJ1-2; tentative D call: TRBD1 (6 bases). Germline V lookup: CDR1 DFQATT, CDR2 SNEGSKA (reference sequence). Trimming took off 0 bases at V and 8 bases at J, with 10 bases between the two ends. The CDR3 spans 12 residues. For the CDR3, the DNA is TGCAGTGCTAGAGAGGACAGCAGCGGCTACACCTTC. Translated, it gives CSAREDSSGYTF.

This rearrangement joins TRBV6-2 or TRBV6-3 to TRBJ2-7, with D perhaps TRBD1 (5 bases). CDR1 and CDR2 from the germline V gene are MNHEY and SVGEGT. Trimming stripped 2 bases from V and 0 bases from J, with 17 bases between. The CDR3 has 17 amino acids. CDR3 bases: TGTGCCAGCAGTTACAGGTTCCTGCAGGGAAGCTCCTACGAGCAGTACTTC. Translating gives CASSYRFLQGSSYEQYF.

This chain connects TRBV28 to TRBJ2-1, with D possibly TRBD2 on 7 matching bases. V lost 1 base and J 5 bases, leaving 15 bases between the germline ends. Germline lookup yields CDR1 MDHEN and CDR2 SYDVKM. CDR3 length equals 16 residues. The CDR3 region is CASSLLGGAKDNEQFF. The CDR3 nucleotides are TGTGCCAGCAGTTTATTAGGGGGGGCTAAGGACAATGAGCAGTTCTTC.

The rearrangement joins TRBV20-1 to TRBJ2-5; 12 bases match TRBD1. The CDR3 covers 13 residues. The ends lost 1 base at V and 11 bases at J; junction bases unmatched: 5. Germline V CDR1 and CDR2: DFQATT, SNEGSKA (reference sequence). The DNA of the CDR3 is TGCAGTGCTAGAGGGGGGACAGGGGGCAGGCAGTACTTC. This encodes CSARGGTGGRQYF.

The V gene is TRBV18, the J gene TRBJ2-2, with D possibly being TRBD1 (6 bases). Looked up from germline, CDR1 is KGHSH and CDR2 is LQKENI. This CDR3 comprises 15 residues. The V gene lost 4 bases and the J gene lost 0 bases, with 9 bases spanning the gap. CDR3 amino acids: CASSRQGPNTGELFF. As DNA, the CDR3 is TGTGCCAGCTCACGGCAGGGGCCGAACACCGGGGAGCTGTTTTTT.

This clonotype was detected a few times. This rearrangement joins TRBV6-5 to TRBJ1-2; perhaps TRBD1 as D (5 bases). The CDR3 sequence is 16 residues long. Germline loops: CDR1 MNHEY, CDR2 SVGAGI. V was shortened by 3 bases and J by 8 bases, with 22 bases between the two germline ends. The CDR3 DNA sequence: TGTGCCAGCAGTTATCACTTGTCAGGGAGGGTGGCGGGCTACACCTTC. Protein product: CASSYHLSGRVAGYTF.

Remarks on this clonotype: Germline is not matched at one junction end, which may reflect a read error. The DNA for the CDR3 is TGTGCCAGTGACAGCAAATTCGGGGTTAAGCCCCGGCATTTT. Its translation: CASDSKFGVKPRHF. The chain uses TRBV6-2 or TRBV6-3 and TRBJ1-5; perhaps TRBD1 as D (5 bases). Germline assignment: CDR1 MNHEY and CDR2 SVGEGT. This CDR3 is built from 14 residues.

V is TRBV6-4 and J is TRBJ2-7, with D perhaps given as TRBD1 or TRBD2 (6 bases each). This CDR3 is built from 15 residues. V shed 7 bases and J shed 4 bases, with 20 bases lying between them. Per the germline V gene, CDR1 is MRHNA and CDR2 is SNTAGT. The CDR3 is CASTPGAVARYEQYF. For the CDR3, the DNA is TGTGCCAGCACCCCGGGGGCCGTGGCTCGATACGAGCAGTACTTC.

The chain combines TRBV12-3 or TRBV12-4 with TRBJ1-4, with no clear D. V was clipped by 1 base and J by 6 bases, with 12 bases between them. CDR3 length: 15 amino acids. This CDR3 reads CASSLGLPEDEKLFF. In DNA, the CDR3 is TGTGCCAGCAGTTTAGGGTTACCGGAAGATGAAAAACTGTTTTTT.

This clonotype was counted a few times. The gene calls are TRBV7-2 and TRBJ2-1; 10 bases are a match to TRBD2. The CDR3 spans 17 residues. The V gene end was trimmed by 1 base and the J gene end by 7 bases; junction bases not matched to a gene: 10. Germline loops: CDR1 SGHTA, CDR2 FQGNSA. This chain's CDR3 is CASSLGVSGGSPNEQFF. CDR3 nucleotides: TGTGCCAGCAGCTTAGGCGTTAGCGGGGGGTCCCCTAATGAGCAGTTCTTC.

The rearrangement uses TRBV5-1 and TRBJ2-3; TRBD1 is a possible D gene (6 bases). The CDR3 is made up of 13 amino acids. Germline-derived CDR1 and CDR2 are SGHRS and YFSETQ. Trimming took off 7 bases at V and 3 bases at J, with 12 bases between the two ends. The DNA for the CDR3 is TGCGCCAGCGGCTCAGGGGTAACAGATACGCAGTATTTT. It encodes CASGSGVTDTQYF.

This clonotype was seen a single time. A read error may produce the germline difference seen at one junction end. The chain joins TRBV4-3 to TRBJ1-4, with D tentatively TRBD1 (5 bases). Germline CDR1 and CDR2: LGHNA and YSLEER. The length of the CDR3 is 14 residues. Here the CDR3 reads CASSHGATNEELFF. The CDR3 DNA is TGCGCCAGCAGCCACGGGGCTACGAATGAAGAACTGTTTTTT.

This clonotype has only a few counts. This rearrangement joins TRBV5-6 to TRBJ2-5, with D perhaps given as TRBD1 or TRBD2 (5 bases each). Trimming removed 2 bases from V and 1 base from J, with 15 bases in between. Germline V CDR1 and CDR2: SGHDT, YYEEEE. This CDR3 region has 16 residues. This CDR3 reads CASSFQGARLQETQYF. The CDR3 bases are TGTGCCAGCAGCTTTCAGGGAGCCCGACTCCAAGAGACCCAGTACTTC.

This chain connects TRBV13 to TRBJ2-3, with D maybe TRBD2 (6 bases). The V gene lost 5 bases and the J gene lost 2 bases, with 11 bases spanning the gap. The V gene's germline CDR1 is PRHDT and CDR2 FYEKMQ (reference sequence). This CDR3 region has 14 residues. CDR3 DNA: TGTGCCAGCAGCACGGGACTTGACACAGATACGCAGTATTTT. Protein product: CASSTGLDTDTQYF.

This chain joins TRBV14 and TRBJ2-7; no firm D call. Trimming took 2 bases from V and 5 from J, leaving 7 bases between them. CDR1 SGHDN and CDR2 FVKESK come from the germline V gene. The CDR3 consists of 12 residues. CDR3 protein: CASSQYGNEQYF. The CDR3 nucleotides read TGTGCCAGCAGCCAATATGGGAACGAGCAGTACTTC.

This chain uses TRBV27 with TRBJ2-7; 8 nucleotides line up with TRBD1. The CDR3 loop spans 15 amino acids. The V segment lost 5 bases and the J segment 0 bases; nucleotides outside the gene matches: 6. Germline CDR1 and CDR2: MNHEY and SMNVEV (reference sequence). The CDR3 sequence is CASSPRDRTSYEQYF. The DNA of the CDR3 is TGTGCCAGCAGTCCCCGGGACAGGACCTCCTACGAGCAGTACTTC.

The chain has TRBV15 and TRBJ2-7, with a tentative D call TRBD1 (6 bases). With 0 bases removed from V and 2 bases from J, the gap between germline ends came to 11 bases. Germline loops: CDR1 LNHNV, CDR2 YYDKDF (reference sequence). The CDR3 has 15 residues. The CDR3 spells CATSRDGQSAYEQYF. Written as DNA, the CDR3 is TGTGCCACCAGCAGAGATGGACAGTCGGCCTACGAGCAGTACTTC.

V gene TRBV6-2 or TRBV6-3 combines with J gene TRBJ2-7; 7 positions match TRBD2. The CDR3 runs to 15 residues. Germline V gives CDR1 MNHEY, CDR2 SVGEGT. The V gene end was trimmed by 7 bases and the J gene end by 0 bases; junction bases not matched to a gene: 9. CDR3 bases: TGTGCCAGCACGGCCGGGGGGACGGGCTCCTACGAGCAGTACTTC. Translation: CASTAGGTGSYEQYF.

Points on this clonotype: A read error may produce the germline difference seen at one junction end. As DNA, the CDR3 is TGTGCCAGCACCTATTGGACAGGGGGCACAGATACACAGTATTTT. Translation: CASTYWTGGTDTQYF. The V call is TRBV12-3 or TRBV12-4, the J call TRBJ2-3, with 11 nucleotides matching TRBD1. The CDR3 is made up of 15 amino acids.

The chain combines TRBV7-8 with TRBJ1-2, with unresolved D. Germline values: CDR1 SGHVS, CDR2 FQNEAQ. CDR3 length equals 13 residues. Between the trimmed V and J ends, which lost 4 bases and 8 bases, there was a span of 14 bases. DNA for the CDR3: TGTGCCAGCAGCTCGAGAGCAGGTCGGGGCTACACCTTC. Translating gives CASSSRAGRGYTF.

This clonotype was seen only a few times. The rearrangement uses TRBV20-1 and TRBJ1-6; possible D gene TRBD1, 5 bases. CDR3 length equals 14 residues. Germline V CDR1 and CDR2: DFQATT, SNEGSKA (reference sequence). V was clipped by 3 bases and J by 7 bases, with 13 bases between them. Written as DNA, the CDR3 is TGCAGTGCTAGGAGCCGACGGACAAATTCACCCCTCCACTTT. It translates to CSARSRRTNSPLHF.

This clonotype was detected only a few times. The V gene is TRBV20-1, the J gene TRBJ1-6; 7 bases are shared with TRBD1. This CDR3 has 15 amino acids. Germline V gives CDR1 DFQATT, CDR2 SNEGSKA (reference sequence). V shed 5 bases, J shed 2 bases, and the junction held 6 bases outside the gene matches. As DNA, the CDR3 is TGCAGTGCTTCACCGACAGGGACCTATAATTCACCCCTCCACTTT. This encodes CSASPTGTYNSPLHF.

V and J are TRBV2 and TRBJ2-7; D ambiguous. The CDR3 is 14 amino acids. V was pared by 5 bases and J by 0 bases, with 11 bases between. Germline CDR1 is SNHLY and CDR2 is FYNNEI. CDR3 protein: CASSKTESSYEQYF. The CDR3 DNA reads as TGTGCCAGCAGTAAGACCGAGAGCTCCTACGAGCAGTACTTC.

This chain uses TRBV4-2 with TRBJ2-5; D is uncertain. The DNA end is a closer match to TRBJ2-7, so the J assignment may be wrong. Germline loops: CDR1 LGHNA, CDR2 YNFKEQ. This CDR3 has 12 residues. The CDR3 DNA is TGTGCCAGCAGCCAAGAAAGGGCCGAGCAGTACTTC. Protein product: CASSQERAEQYF.

The rearrangement uses TRBV4-3 and TRBJ2-3; 7 bases agree with TRBD2. There are 17 residues in the CDR3. V lost 1 base and J lost 5; bases outside the gene matches: 12. Germline CDR1 reads LGHNA; CDR2 reads YSLEER. The CDR3 protein is CASSQGSLYSSGDTQYF. CDR3 sequence (DNA): TGCGCCAGCAGCCAAGGGAGTTTGTATTCTAGCGGAGATACGCAGTATTTT.

This clonotype was seen ten or more times. This rearrangement joins TRBV29-1 to TRBJ2-1, with 10 bases aligning to TRBD2. Germline CDR1 reads SQVTM; CDR2 reads ANQGSEA. Losses at the gene ends were 7 bases for V and 4 bases for J; bases not matched to a gene: 4. The CDR3 sequence is 13 residues long. The DNA of the CDR3 is TGCAGCGCTGGGACTAGCGCGTACAATGAGCAGTTCTTC. This codes for CSAGTSAYNEQFF.